This T cell receptor (beta chain) was profiled in a study of blood T cell repertoires in COVID-19. Study-wide context: COVID-19 samples collected from the United States, Italy and Spain covered acute and convalescent phases. The analysed material was cDNA or gDNA that came from T cells, B-cell-depleted T cells, or PBMCs.

This CDR3 spans 13 amino acids. CDR1 and CDR2 (germline): SGHTS, YDEGEE. Authors' processing steps: Reference gene primer amplification gave estimated nucleated cell counts. The protocol was immunoSEQ multiplex PCR, while the TCRdb copy is restricted to in-frame clones and leaves out a portion. V, J and clone size reflect that table, while D and trimming were determined from the DNA. The data contain around 55,000 clones, over 75% of them singletons. The receptor's source is a man aged 35 to 55 with acute or convalescent COVID-19. The specimen sequenced was peripheral blood. The gene calls are TRBV5-8 and TRBJ2-5; 7 bases align to TRBD1. The CDR3 loop reads CTSSRDRQETQYF. CDR3 nucleotide sequence: TGTACAAGTAGCCGGGACAGACAAGAGACCCAGTACTTC.